A selection of T cell receptor beta chains follows, all from one sample in a study of cytotoxic CD8 clonotypes in ibrutinib-treated CLL. TCRdb's table, derived via immunoSEQ multiplex PCR, lists solely in-frame clones and lacks some. Counted here are approximately 210,000 clones, about 72% occurring once; the ten biggest clones make up roughly 13%. The source was PBMCs, collected after 24 months of ibrutinib treatment. Every receptor here comes from a human donor with chronic lymphocytic leukemia. Both conserved end residues are part of each CDR3. A D gene is named only where the DNA matches it firmly. Clone size, where shown, is once, few, many, or a class for clones that have expanded.

V gene	J gene	D gene	clone size	CDR3 protein	CDR3 DNA
TRBV7-2	TRBJ2-4	.	.	CASSLLSQGNIQYF	TGTGCCAGCAGCTTACTGAGCCAAGGAAACATTCAGTACTTC
TRBV7-2	TRBJ2-3	TRBD2	.	CASSPGPGLGTDTQYF	TGTGCCAGCAGCCCAGGACCGGGACTAGGGACAGATACGCAGTATTTT
TRBV7-9	TRBJ1-1	.	.	CASSLTGNTEAFF	TGTGCCAGCAGCTTGACGGGGAACACTGAAGCTTTCTTT
TRBV5-1	TRBJ1-1	TRBD1	.	CASSLRGTASEAFF	TGCGCCAGCAGCTTGCGCGGGACAGCTTCTGAAGCTTTCTTT
TRBV7-2	TRBJ1-1	.	few	CASSPDTNTEAFF	TGTGCCAGCAGCCCGGACACGAACACTGAAGCTTTCTTT
TRBV4-3	TRBJ2-5	.	.	CASSQETSGTYGTQYF	TGCGCCAGCAGCCAAGAAACCTCCGGGACTTACGGGACCCAGTACTTC
TRBV7-2	TRBJ2-7	TRBD2	once	CASRLTSGTLYEQYF	TGTGCCAGCAGACTGACTAGCGGGACCCTATACGAGCAGTACTTC
TRBV10-1	TRBJ1-5	.	few	CASSPGDQPQHF	TGCGCCAGCAGCCCGGGGGATCAGCCCCAGCATTTT
TRBV7-9	TRBJ2-1	.	few	CASSTSSPSSYNEQFF	TGTGCCAGCAGCACAAGCTCCCCGAGCTCCTACAATGAGCAGTTCTTC
TRBV5-1	TRBJ2-7	.	.	CASSLRQDQGREQYF	TGCGCCAGCAGCTTGCGTCAGGATCAAGGTCGCGAGCAGTACTTC
TRBV11-3	TRBJ2-1	TRBD2	.	CASSLAGGIYEQFF	TGTGCCAGCAGCTTAGCGGGAGGTATTTATGAGCAGTTCTTC
TRBV27	TRBJ2-5	.	.	CASSLLGETQYF	TGTGCCAGCAGTTTATTGGGAGAGACCCAGTACTTC
TRBV5-6	TRBJ2-7	.	.	CASSLFQGPYEQYF	TGTGCCAGCAGCTTGTTTCAGGGGCCCTACGAGCAGTACTTC
TRBV30	TRBJ1-4	TRBD1	.	CAWSVRQGNEKLFF	TGTGCCTGGAGTGTACGACAGGGGAATGAAAAACTGTTTTTT
TRBV6-5	TRBJ2-1	.	.	CASSPTWRSYNEQFF	TGTGCCAGCAGCCCCACCTGGCGCTCCTACAATGAGCAGTTCTTC
TRBV30	TRBJ1-1	.	.	CAWTRGRLNTEAFF	TGTGCCTGGACCCGGGGACGTCTGAACACTGAAGCTTTCTTT
TRBV2	TRBJ1-5	.	.	CARGGGGSNQPQHF	TGTGCCAGAGGGGGAGGGGGGAGCAATCAGCCCCAGCATTTT
TRBV9	TRBJ1-2	TRBD1	few	CASSVAGGNYGYTF	TGTGCCAGCAGCGTAGCAGGGGGCAATTATGGCTACACCTTC